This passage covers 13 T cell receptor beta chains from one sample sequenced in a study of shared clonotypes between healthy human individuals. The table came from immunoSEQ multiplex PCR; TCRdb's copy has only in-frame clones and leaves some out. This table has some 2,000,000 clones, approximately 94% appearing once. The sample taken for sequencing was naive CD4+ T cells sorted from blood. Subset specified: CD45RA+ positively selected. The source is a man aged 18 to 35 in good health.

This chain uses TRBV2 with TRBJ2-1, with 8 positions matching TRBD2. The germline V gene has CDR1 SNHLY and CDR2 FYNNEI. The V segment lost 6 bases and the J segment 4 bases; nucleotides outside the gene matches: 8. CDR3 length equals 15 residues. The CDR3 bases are TGTGCCAGCAGCTCAGCGGGGGCCTCTTACAATGAGCAGTTCTTC. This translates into CASSSAGASYNEQFF.

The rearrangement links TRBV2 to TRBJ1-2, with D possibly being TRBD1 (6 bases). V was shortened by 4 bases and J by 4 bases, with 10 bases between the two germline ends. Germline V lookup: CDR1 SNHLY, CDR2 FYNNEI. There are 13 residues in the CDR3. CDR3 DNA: TGTGCCAGCAGTGGAGGACAGACCTATGGCTACACCTTC. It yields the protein CASSGGQTYGYTF.

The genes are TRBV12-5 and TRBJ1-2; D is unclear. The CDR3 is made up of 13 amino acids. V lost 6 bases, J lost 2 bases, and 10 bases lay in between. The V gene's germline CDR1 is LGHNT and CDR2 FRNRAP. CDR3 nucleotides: TGTGCTAGTGGCTTCCAGGCCAACTATGGCTACACCTTC. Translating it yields CASGFQANYGYTF.

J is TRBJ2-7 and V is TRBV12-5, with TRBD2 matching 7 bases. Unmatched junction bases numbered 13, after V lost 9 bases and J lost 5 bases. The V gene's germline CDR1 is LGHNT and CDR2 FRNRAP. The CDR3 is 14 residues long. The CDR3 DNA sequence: TGTGCTAGCGGCAGGACTAGTAAGGCGAACGAGCAGTACTTC. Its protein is CASGRTSKANEQYF. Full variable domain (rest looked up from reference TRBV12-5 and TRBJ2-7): DARVTQTPRHKVTEMGQEVTMRCQPILGHNTVFWYRQTMMQGLELLAYFRNRAPLDDSGMPKDRFSAEMPDATLATLKIQPSEPRDSAVYFCASGRTSKANEQYFGPGTRLTVT.

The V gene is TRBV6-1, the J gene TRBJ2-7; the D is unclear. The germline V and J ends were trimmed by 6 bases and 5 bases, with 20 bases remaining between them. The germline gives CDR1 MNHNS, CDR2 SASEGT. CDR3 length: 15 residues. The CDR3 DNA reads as TGTGCCAGCAGGCCCAAGGGAAACCACCGGGACGAGCAGTACTTC. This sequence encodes CASRPKGNHRDEQYF.

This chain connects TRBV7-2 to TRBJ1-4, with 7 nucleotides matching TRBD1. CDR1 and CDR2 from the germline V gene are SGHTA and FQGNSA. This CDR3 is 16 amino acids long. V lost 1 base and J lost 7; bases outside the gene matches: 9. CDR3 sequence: CASSLVFGQGGEKLFF. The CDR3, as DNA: TGTGCCAGCAGCTTAGTATTCGGGCAGGGGGGTGAAAAACTGTTTTTT.

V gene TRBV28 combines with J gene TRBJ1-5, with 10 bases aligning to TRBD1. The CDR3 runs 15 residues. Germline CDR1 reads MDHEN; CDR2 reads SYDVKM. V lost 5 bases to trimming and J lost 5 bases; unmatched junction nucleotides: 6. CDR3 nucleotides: TGTGCCAGCAGTATAGACAGGGGGCGGGATCAGCCCCAGCATTTT. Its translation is CASSIDRGRDQPQHF.

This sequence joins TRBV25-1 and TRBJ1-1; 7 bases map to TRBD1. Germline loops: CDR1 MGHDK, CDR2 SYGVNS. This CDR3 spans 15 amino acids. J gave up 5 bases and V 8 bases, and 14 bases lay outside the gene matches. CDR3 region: CASGLDRPKGTEAFF. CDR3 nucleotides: TGTGCCAGCGGTTTGGACAGGCCCAAAGGGACTGAAGCTTTCTTT.

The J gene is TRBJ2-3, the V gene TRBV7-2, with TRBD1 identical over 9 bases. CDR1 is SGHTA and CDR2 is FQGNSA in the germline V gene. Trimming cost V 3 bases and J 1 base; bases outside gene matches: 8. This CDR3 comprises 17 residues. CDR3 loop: CASSFLPDRGGTDTQYF. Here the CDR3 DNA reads TGTGCCAGCAGCTTTTTACCCGACAGGGGGGGCACAGATACGCAGTATTTT.

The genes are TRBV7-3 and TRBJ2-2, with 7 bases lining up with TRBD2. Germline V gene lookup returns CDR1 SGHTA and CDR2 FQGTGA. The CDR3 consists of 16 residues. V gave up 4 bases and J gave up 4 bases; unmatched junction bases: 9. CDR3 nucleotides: TGTGCCAGCAGCTCTGGGGGGGATCTCCGCACCGGGGAGCTGTTTTTT. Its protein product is CASSSGGDLRTGELFF.

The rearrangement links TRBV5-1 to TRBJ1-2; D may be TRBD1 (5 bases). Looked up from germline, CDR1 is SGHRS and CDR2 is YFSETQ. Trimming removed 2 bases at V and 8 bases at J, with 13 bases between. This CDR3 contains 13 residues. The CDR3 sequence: CASSFTTAVGYTF. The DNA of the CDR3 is TGCGCCAGCAGCTTTACGACAGCCGTGGGCTACACCTTC.

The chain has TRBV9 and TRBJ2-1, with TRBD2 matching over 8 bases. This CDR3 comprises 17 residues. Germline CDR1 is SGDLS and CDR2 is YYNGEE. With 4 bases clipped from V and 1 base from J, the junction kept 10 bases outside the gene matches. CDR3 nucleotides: TGTGCCAGCAGCACATGGAGTAGCGGGACTTCCTACAATGAGCAGTTCTTC. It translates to CASSTWSSGTSYNEQFF.

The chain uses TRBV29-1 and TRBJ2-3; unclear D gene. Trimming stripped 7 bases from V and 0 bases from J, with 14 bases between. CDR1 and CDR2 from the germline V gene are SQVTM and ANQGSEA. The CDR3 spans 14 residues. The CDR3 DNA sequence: TGCAGCGCCCATACAGCATCTAGCACAGATACGCAGTATTTT. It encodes CSAHTASSTDTQYF.